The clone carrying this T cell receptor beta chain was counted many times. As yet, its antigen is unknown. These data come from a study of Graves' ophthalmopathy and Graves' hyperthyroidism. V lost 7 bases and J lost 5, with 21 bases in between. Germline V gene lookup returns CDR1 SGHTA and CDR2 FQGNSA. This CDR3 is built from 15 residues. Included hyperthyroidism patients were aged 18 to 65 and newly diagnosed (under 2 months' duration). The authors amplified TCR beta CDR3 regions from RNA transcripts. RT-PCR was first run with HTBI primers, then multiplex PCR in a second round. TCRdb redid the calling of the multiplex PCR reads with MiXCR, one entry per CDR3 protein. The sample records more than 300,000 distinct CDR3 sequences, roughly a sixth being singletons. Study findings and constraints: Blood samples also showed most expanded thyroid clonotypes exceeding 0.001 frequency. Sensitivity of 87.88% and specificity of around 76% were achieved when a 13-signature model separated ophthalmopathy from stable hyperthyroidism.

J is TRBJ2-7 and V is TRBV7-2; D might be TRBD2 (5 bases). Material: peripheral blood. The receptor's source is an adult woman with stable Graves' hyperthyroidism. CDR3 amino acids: CASNPMFGNTDEQYF. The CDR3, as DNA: TGTGCCAGCAACCCCATGTTCGGGAACACAGACGAGCAGTACTTC.